The 23 T cell receptor beta chains reported below all come from one sample, sequenced in a study of T cell therapy after organ transplantation. What these receptors recognize is not known. Profiling relied on immunoSEQ multiplex PCR, and the TCRdb table lists in-frame clones only, not all of them. Among around 50,000 clones listed, less than 95% were seen once. This material consisted of CD8+ T cells from blood, taken before autologous CMV-specific T cell therapy. The source of these receptors is a human patient who had received a solid organ transplant and had CMV disease.

The V and J genes are TRBV30 and TRBJ2-7; D uncertain. The CDR3 sequence is 12 residues long. Trimming took off 3 bases at V and 2 bases at J, with 8 bases between the two ends. Germline V gene lookup returns CDR1 GTSNPN and CDR2 SVGIG (reference sequence). In nucleotides, the CDR3 is TGTGCCTGGAGATCATATACCTACGAGCAGTACTTC. The encoded protein is CAWRSYTYEQYF.

By share, this clone ranks as medium-sized (0.01 to 0.1%). The chain carries TRBV4-2 and TRBJ2-7; TRBD1 is a possible D gene (5 bases). CDR3 length equals 14 residues. Germline V gene sequence: CDR1 LGHNA, CDR2 YNFKEQ. V lost 1 base, J lost 5 bases, and 12 bases lay in between. The CDR3 nucleotides are TGTGCCAGCAGCCAAGGTCAGGGTGCGGACGAGCAGTACTTC. Protein product: CASSQGQGADEQYF.

J is TRBJ1-4 and V is TRBV25-1; no firm D call. The germline V gene has CDR1 MGHDK and CDR2 SYGVNS. V was cut by 8 bases and J by 8 bases, with 6 bases left in between. The CDR3 loop spans 10 amino acids. CDR3 DNA sequence: TGTGCCAGCCTGGGAGAAAAACTGTTTTTT. As protein: CASLGEKLFF.

The chain recombines TRBV25-1 with TRBJ2-1; D remains ambiguous. Per germline, CDR1 MGHDK and CDR2 SYGVNS. V lost 1 base to trimming and J lost 8 bases, with 9 bases between them. This CDR3 is 13 amino acids long. CDR3 bases: TGTGCCAGCAGTGAATTGGCCTGGGATGAGCAGTTCTTC. Its translation: CASSELAWDEQFF.

Only a few counts were recorded for this clone. This sequence joins TRBV7-9 and TRBJ1-3, with D uncertain. This CDR3 region has 17 residues. From germline, CDR1 is SEHNR and CDR2 FQNEAQ (reference sequence). Trimming stripped 6 bases from V and 0 bases from J, with 18 bases between. The CDR3 loop reads CASSHEPMGYSGNTIYF. CDR3 sequence (DNA): TGTGCCAGCAGTCACGAGCCAATGGGGTACTCTGGAAACACCATATATTTT.

To note about this clone: The junction does not match germline at one end; this may be a read error. The genes are TRBV7-9 and TRBJ1-3; 12 bases align to TRBD1. Germline CDR1 and CDR2: SEHNR and FQNEAQ (reference sequence). This CDR3 is built from 11 residues. The CDR3 DNA reads TGTGCCAGCAGCCCCGGGACAGGGGGCTCTTTT. It codes for CASSPGTGGSF.

This chain joins TRBV4-2 and TRBJ2-5; 8 bases agree with TRBD2. Germline-derived CDR1 and CDR2 are LGHNA and YNFKEQ. The CDR3 covers 15 residues. After removal of 0 bases from V and 5 bases from J, the junction contained 5 bases not matched to a gene. CDR3 DNA sequence: TGTGCCAGCAGCCAAGACGCGGGGGGAGGGGAGACCCAGTACTTC. This encodes CASSQDAGGGETQYF.

The chain carries TRBV27 and TRBJ1-3, with a tentative D call TRBD1 (6 bases). V lost 5 bases to trimming and J lost 4 bases, with 27 bases between them. The length of the CDR3 is 19 residues. CDR1 MNHEY and CDR2 SMNVEV come from the germline V gene (reference sequence). This CDR3 is CASSPRTETHATGGNTIYF. The CDR3 bases are TGTGCCAGCAGTCCACGGACAGAGACGCACGCTACGGGAGGAAACACCATATATTTT.

This chain links TRBV4-3 with TRBJ2-7; a possible D gene is TRBD2 (6 bases). CDR3 length: 17 residues. Germline V gene lookup returns CDR1 LGHNA and CDR2 YSLEER. With 1 base removed from V and 1 base from J, the gap between germline ends came to 17 bases. The DNA for the CDR3 is TGCGCCAGCAGCCAAGGGTTTAGCGGAGCCGTTTCCTACGAGCAGTACTTC. Translation: CASSQGFSGAVSYEQYF.

Sample share makes this clone medium-sized. The V gene is TRBV7-9, the J gene TRBJ1-5; D gene unclear. V lost 1 base to trimming and J lost 2 bases, with 6 bases between them. This CDR3 is 14 amino acids long. Germline values: CDR1 SEHNR, CDR2 FQNEAQ (reference sequence). The CDR3 DNA reads as TGTGCCAGCAGCTTAGAATGGGGCAATCAGCCCCAGCATTTT. As protein: CASSLEWGNQPQHF.

The chain couples TRBV25-1 to TRBJ2-7; 8 positions agree with TRBD1. The germline gives CDR1 MGHDK, CDR2 SYGVNS. This CDR3 has 14 amino acids. V lost 4 bases to trimming and J lost 6 bases; unmatched junction nucleotides: 8. The CDR3: CASSVWTGSGEQYF. The DNA for the CDR3 is TGTGCCAGCAGTGTATGGACAGGGTCCGGCGAGCAGTACTTC.

The V and J genes are TRBV7-9 and TRBJ1-5; 7 bases line up with TRBD1. The trim removed 0 bases at V and 2 bases at J, leaving 7 bases unmatched. Germline V gives CDR1 SEHNR, CDR2 FQNEAQ (reference sequence). This CDR3 has 17 residues. The CDR3 here is CASSLARDSGGNQPQHF. DNA of the CDR3: TGTGCCAGCAGCTTAGCGAGGGACAGCGGGGGCAATCAGCCCCAGCATTTT.

The CDR3 spells CASSGPTGMAGELFF. DNA of the CDR3: TGTGCCAGCAGCGGGCCGACAGGGATGGCCGGGGAGCTGTTTTTT. The V call is TRBV9, the J call TRBJ2-2; 7 positions match TRBD1. Germline V CDR1 and CDR2: SGDLS, YYNGEE. The CDR3 extends over 15 amino acids. The junction had 8 bases not matched to a gene; V was cut back by 3 bases and J by 6 bases.

The J gene is TRBJ2-2, the V gene TRBV6-5, with 8 nucleotides matching TRBD2. Germline assignment: CDR1 MNHEY and CDR2 SVGAGI. The CDR3 runs 15 residues. After removal of 4 bases from V and 8 bases from J, the junction contained 9 bases not matched to a gene. CDR3 sequence reads: CASSSLLAGRGELFF. CDR3 DNA sequence: TGTGCCAGCAGTTCACTGTTAGCGGGGAGGGGGGAGCTGTTTTTT.

This clone was picked up one time. The chain links TRBV4-1 to TRBJ2-7; TRBD2 might be the D (6 bases). CDR3 size: 14 residues. From germline, CDR1 is MGHRA and CDR2 YSYEKL. The ends were cut back, 3 bases at V and 3 bases at J, with 12 bases in the middle. The CDR3 DNA reads as TGCGCCAGCAGCCAGAGTAGCGGAGGCTACGAGCAGTACTTC. Amino acids: CASSQSSGGYEQYF.

The chain uses TRBV7-9 and TRBJ2-1; D is ambiguous. In germline, CDR1 is SEHNR, CDR2 FQNEAQ (reference sequence). V was trimmed by 1 base and J by 8 bases, leaving 9 bases between them. The CDR3 loop spans 13 amino acids. Written as DNA, the CDR3 is TGTGCCAGCAGCTTAGAGGTAGCCGATGAGCAGTTCTTC. This encodes CASSLEVADEQFF.

V and J are TRBV5-1 and TRBJ1-1; D is ambiguous. V was cut by 6 bases and J by 1 base, with 7 bases left in between. The CDR3 is made up of 12 amino acids. CDR1 is SGHRS, CDR2 YFSETQ, per germline. The CDR3 sequence is CASKEGNTEAFF. The DNA of the CDR3 is TGCGCCAGCAAAGAGGGGAACACTGAAGCTTTCTTT.

The CDR3 DNA reads TGTGCCAGCAGCTTGGTGGCTAATATAGATACGCAGTATTTT. Translating gives CASSLVANIDTQYF. This sequence joins TRBV5-6 and TRBJ2-3, with D unclear. CDR1 and CDR2 from the germline V gene are SGHDT and YYEEEE. CDR3 length: 14 amino acids. V was pared by 0 bases and J by 5 bases, with 10 bases between.

V is TRBV5-8 and J is TRBJ2-7; D not certain. From germline, CDR1 is SGHTS and CDR2 YDEGEE. The CDR3 sequence is 18 residues long. V was shortened by 0 bases and J by 1 base, with 20 bases between the two germline ends. The CDR3 DNA sequence: TGTGCCAGCAGCTTGGAGGCCGGTTGGTCCCCTTCGTCCTACGAGCAGTACTTC. It yields the protein CASSLEAGWSPSSYEQYF.

This clone was found once. V and J are TRBV6-5 and TRBJ2-7; 8 bases align to TRBD2. The V segment lost 4 bases and the J segment 0 bases; nucleotides outside the gene matches: 2. CDR1 and CDR2 from the germline V gene are MNHEY and SVGAGI. The CDR3 covers 14 residues. CDR3 amino acids: CASSLAGISYEQYF. In DNA, the CDR3 is TGTGCCAGCAGTTTAGCGGGAATCTCCTACGAGCAGTACTTC.

This chain links TRBV7-9 with TRBJ2-5, with a tentative D call TRBD2 (5 bases). Per the germline V gene, CDR1 is SEHNR and CDR2 is FQNEAQ (reference sequence). The CDR3 is 17 amino acids. Between the trimmed V and J ends, which lost 5 bases and 2 bases, there was a span of 21 bases. As DNA, the CDR3 is TGTGCCAGCAGCGCGCTAGACCCCACCACGGGGCAAGAGACCCAGTACTTC. Amino acids: CASSALDPTTGQETQYF.

The chain recombines TRBV6-6 with TRBJ1-1, with unresolved D. The germline V and J ends were trimmed by 2 bases and 2 bases, with 9 bases remaining between them. Per germline, CDR1 MNHNY and CDR2 SVGAGI (reference sequence). CDR3 length equals 14 residues. The CDR3 nucleotides read TGTGCCAGCAGTTACCCCTCGGCAAACACTGAAGCTTTCTTT. This translates into CASSYPSANTEAFF.

The gene calls are TRBV7-9 and TRBJ1-2; no clear D gene. This CDR3 spans 11 amino acids. Trimming pared 2 bases from V and 9 bases from J, leaving 7 bases between. Germline V gives CDR1 SEHNR, CDR2 FQNEAQ (reference sequence). The CDR3 here is CASSLWPSYTF. CDR3 nucleotide sequence: TGTGCCAGCAGCTTATGGCCGAGCTACACCTTC.